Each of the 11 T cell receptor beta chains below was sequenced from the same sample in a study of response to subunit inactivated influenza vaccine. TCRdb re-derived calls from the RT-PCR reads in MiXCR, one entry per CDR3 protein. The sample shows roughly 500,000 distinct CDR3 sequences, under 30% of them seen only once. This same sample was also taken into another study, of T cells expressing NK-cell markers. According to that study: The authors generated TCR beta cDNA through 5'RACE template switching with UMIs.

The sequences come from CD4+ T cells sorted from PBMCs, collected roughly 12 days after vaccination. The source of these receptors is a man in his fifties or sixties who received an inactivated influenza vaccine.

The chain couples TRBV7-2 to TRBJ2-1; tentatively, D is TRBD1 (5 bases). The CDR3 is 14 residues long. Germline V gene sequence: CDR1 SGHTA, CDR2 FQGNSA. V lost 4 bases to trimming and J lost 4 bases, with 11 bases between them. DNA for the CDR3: TGTGCCAGCAGCTGGGCAGGGCGATACAATGAGCAGTTCTTC. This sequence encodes CASSWAGRYNEQFF.

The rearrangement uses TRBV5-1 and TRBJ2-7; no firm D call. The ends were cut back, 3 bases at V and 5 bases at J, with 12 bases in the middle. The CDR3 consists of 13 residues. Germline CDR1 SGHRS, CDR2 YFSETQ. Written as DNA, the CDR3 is TGCGCCAGCAGCTCAGAACCAGAGGACGAGCAGTACTTC. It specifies CASSSEPEDEQYF. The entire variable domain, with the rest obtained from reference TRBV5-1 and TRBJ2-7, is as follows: KAGVTQTPRYLIKTRGQQVTLSCSPISGHRSVSWYQQTPGQGLQFLFEYFSETQRNKGNFPGRFSGRQFSNSRSEMNVSTLELGDSALYLCASSSEPEDEQYFGPGTRLTVT.

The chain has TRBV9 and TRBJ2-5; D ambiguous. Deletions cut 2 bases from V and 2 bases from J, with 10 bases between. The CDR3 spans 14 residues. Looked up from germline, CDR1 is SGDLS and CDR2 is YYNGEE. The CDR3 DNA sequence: TGTGCCAGCAGCGTTGGGCCTAGGCAAGAGACCCAGTACTTC. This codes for CASSVGPRQETQYF.

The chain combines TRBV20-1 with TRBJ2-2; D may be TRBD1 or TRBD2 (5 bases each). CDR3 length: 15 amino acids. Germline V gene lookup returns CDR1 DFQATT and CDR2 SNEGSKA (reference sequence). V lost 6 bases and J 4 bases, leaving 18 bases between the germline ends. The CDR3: CSAQRGSSATGELFF. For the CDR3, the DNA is TGCAGTGCCCAGAGGGGATCATCGGCCACCGGGGAGCTGTTTTTT.

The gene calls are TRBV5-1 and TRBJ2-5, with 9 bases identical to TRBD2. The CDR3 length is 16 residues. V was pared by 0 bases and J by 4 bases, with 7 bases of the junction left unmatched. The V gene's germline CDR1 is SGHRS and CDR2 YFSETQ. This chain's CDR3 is CASSLDGGRAVETQYF. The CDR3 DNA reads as TGCGCCAGCAGCTTGGATGGCGGGAGGGCCGTAGAGACCCAGTACTTC.

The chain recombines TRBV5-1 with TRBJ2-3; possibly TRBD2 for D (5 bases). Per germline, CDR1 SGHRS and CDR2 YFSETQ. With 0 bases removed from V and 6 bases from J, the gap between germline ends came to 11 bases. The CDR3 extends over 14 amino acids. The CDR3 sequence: CASSLAHGGDTQYF. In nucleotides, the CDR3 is TGCGCCAGCAGCTTGGCTCATGGCGGGGATACGCAGTATTTT.

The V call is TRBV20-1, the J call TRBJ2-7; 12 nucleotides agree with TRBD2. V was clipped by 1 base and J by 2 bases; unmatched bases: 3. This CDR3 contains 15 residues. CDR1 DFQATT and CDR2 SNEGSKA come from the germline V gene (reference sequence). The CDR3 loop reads CSARGTSGDPYEQYF. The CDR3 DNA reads TGCAGTGCTAGAGGGACTAGCGGGGACCCCTACGAGCAGTACTTC.

The CDR3 DNA reads TGTGCCAGCAGCTTAGCGGGACTCCAAAAGAACACCGGGGAGCTGTTTTTT. It translates to CASSLAGLQKNTGELFF. This sequence joins TRBV7-2 and TRBJ2-2; D may be TRBD2 (6 bases). Deletions cut 0 bases from V and 1 base from J, with 12 bases between. The CDR3 sequence is 17 residues long. CDR1 is SGHTA, CDR2 FQGNSA, per germline.

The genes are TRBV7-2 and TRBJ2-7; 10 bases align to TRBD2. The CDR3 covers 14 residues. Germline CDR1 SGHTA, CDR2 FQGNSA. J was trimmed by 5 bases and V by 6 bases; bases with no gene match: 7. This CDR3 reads CASSLAGVPHEQYF. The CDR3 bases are TGTGCCAGCAGTCTAGCGGGAGTTCCCCACGAGCAGTACTTC.

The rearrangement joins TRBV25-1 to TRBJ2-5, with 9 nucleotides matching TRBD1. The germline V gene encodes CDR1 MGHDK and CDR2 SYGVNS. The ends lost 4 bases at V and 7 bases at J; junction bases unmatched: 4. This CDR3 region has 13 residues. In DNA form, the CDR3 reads TGTGCCAGCAGTGGGACAGGGGCCTGGACCCAGTACTTC. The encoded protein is CASSGTGAWTQYF.

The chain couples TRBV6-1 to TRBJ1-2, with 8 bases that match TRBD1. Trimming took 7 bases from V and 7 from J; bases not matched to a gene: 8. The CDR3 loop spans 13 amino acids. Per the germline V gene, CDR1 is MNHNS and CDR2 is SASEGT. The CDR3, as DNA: TGTGCCAGCAAGAGACAGGGGCAGGGTGGCTACACCTTC. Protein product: CASKRQGQGGYTF.